A single sample is the source of the 3 T cell receptor beta chains below, sequenced in a study of CD8 T cells in Susac syndrome. Reverse transcription of roughly 0.45 to 1 ug RNA was carried out with random hexamers. TCRdb passed the immunoSEQ multiplex PCR reads through MiXCR, listing each CDR3 protein once. The repertoire has 300,000 to 350,000 distinct CDR3 sequences, around 92% of them found once; the top ten carry over 0.065%. The sample taken for sequencing was CD4+ T cells from PBMCs. Source of these receptors: a human donor with multiple sclerosis.

This clonotype appeared once. The chain carries TRBV27 and TRBJ1-5; D might be TRBD1 (5 bases). CDR3 size: 13 residues. Germline values: CDR1 MNHEY, CDR2 SMNVEV (reference sequence). V shed 2 bases and J shed 9 bases, with 11 bases lying between them. The CDR3 loop is CASSLTPRVPQHF. Here the CDR3 DNA reads TGTGCCAGCAGTTTAACGCCCAGGGTGCCCCAGCATTTT.

In this sample, this clonotype turned up once. The chain employs TRBV7-2 and TRBJ2-7; 8 nucleotides line up with TRBD2. Germline trimming cut 5 bases from V and 5 bases from J; bases unmatched to any gene: 11. CDR1 and CDR2 from the germline V gene are SGHTA and FQGNSA. CDR3 length equals 15 residues. The CDR3 DNA sequence: TGTGCCAGCAGCCGACAAGCGGGAGCGCTCGACGAGCAGTACTTC. Translating gives CASSRQAGALDEQYF. Combining the CDR3 with reference TRBV7-2 and TRBJ2-7 gives the whole variable domain GAGVSQSPSNKVTEKGKDVELRCDPISGHTALYWYRQSLGQGLEFLIYFQGNSAPDKSGLPSDRFSAERTGGSVSTLTIQRTQQEDSAVYLCASSRQAGALDEQYFGPGTRLTVT.

CDR3 sequence reads: CASSQDLGQGHLAYGYTF. CDR3 bases: TGTGCCAGCAGCCAAGATCTCGGACAGGGTCATCTTGCCTATGGCTACACCTTC. V usage is TRBV4-2 and J usage is TRBJ1-2; 8 bases are a match to TRBD1. V was pared by 0 bases and J by 4 bases, with 13 bases of the junction left unmatched. The CDR3 has 18 residues. Germline CDR1 and CDR2: LGHNA and YNFKEQ.